These 17 T cell receptor beta chains were all obtained from the same sample, sequenced in a study of blood T cells in healthy people across ages. For the second PCR, which ran for 7 to 11 cycles, a sample-barcoded 5' primer and a J-beta primer mix were used. MiXCR, run by TCRdb on the 5' RACE reads, gives a single entry per CDR3 protein. The table has about 810,000 distinct CDR3 sequences, under 40% seen once. The sequenced material came from blood. The receptors derive from a man aged 18-30 years in good health.

This clonotype appeared a few times. The rearrangement links TRBV7-8 to TRBJ2-1, with 9 nucleotides matching TRBD2. CDR1 is SGHVS, CDR2 FQNEAQ, per germline. This CDR3 has 16 residues. V trimming: 0 bases; J trimming: 3 bases; junction bases outside the gene matches: 3. The CDR3 sequence: CASSLAGTSLYNEQFF. The CDR3 DNA follows: TGTGCCAGCAGCTTAGCCGGGACTAGCCTCTACAATGAGCAGTTCTTC.

There are many counts of this clonotype. This chain uses TRBV12-3 or TRBV12-4 with TRBJ2-5, with a possible D match to TRBD2 (6 bases). The V end was cut by 7 bases, the J end by 3 bases, with 12 bases between. The CDR3 spans 13 residues. CDR3 nucleotides: TGTGCCAGCACCCGGGGGAGAAAAGAGACCCAGTACTTC. Its protein product is CASTRGRKETQYF.

In its sample, this clonotype was seen many times. The J gene is TRBJ1-6, the V gene TRBV10-2; no reliable D call. The CDR3 runs 13 residues. The germline CDR1 and CDR2 sequences are WSHSY and SAAADI. The germline V and J ends were trimmed by 2 bases and 7 bases, with 6 bases remaining between them. For the CDR3, the DNA is TGCGCCAGCAGTGAGCGAAAGAATTCACCCCTCCACTTT. Encoded protein: CASSERKNSPLHF.

The J gene is TRBJ2-7, the V gene TRBV10-3; D gene uncertain. This CDR3 region has 13 residues. Trimming pared 6 bases from V and 5 bases from J, leaving 14 bases between. Germline V gene lookup returns CDR1 ENHRY and CDR2 SYGVKD. The CDR3 nucleotides read TGTGCCATCAGCAACGGGCTAACGGACGAGCAGTACTTC. Protein: CAISNGLTDEQYF.

The CDR3 DNA follows: TGTGCCAGCAGCCCAGGGCATACAGGGGTATACTCACCCCTCCACTTT. The encoded protein is CASSPGHTGVYSPLHF. The chain uses TRBV7-2 and TRBJ1-6; TRBD1 matches at 7 bases. This CDR3 is built from 16 residues. Trimming at V came to 5 bases and at J to 10 bases, leaving 14 bases not matched to a gene. The germline V gene encodes CDR1 SGHTA and CDR2 FQGNSA.

This clonotype showed up many times. The chain has TRBV6-5 and TRBJ2-1; 7 bases agree with TRBD1. CDR1 MNHEY and CDR2 SVGAGI come from the germline V gene. The J segment lost 2 bases and the V segment lost 5 bases, leaving 6 bases of the junction unmatched. The CDR3 has 15 amino acids. The CDR3 sequence: CASSATGVTYNEQFF. DNA of the CDR3: TGTGCCAGCAGTGCAACAGGGGTGACCTACAATGAGCAGTTCTTC.

The chain joins TRBV12-3 or TRBV12-4 to TRBJ1-2; TRBD1 matches at 9 bases. After removal of 7 bases from V and 4 bases from J, the junction contained 16 bases not matched to a gene. The CDR3 loop spans 17 amino acids. As DNA, the CDR3 is TGTGCCAGCAATCCCATGGCCGCCTGGACAGGGGTCTATGGCTACACCTTC. Its translation is CASNPMAAWTGVYGYTF.

The rearrangement uses TRBV10-3 and TRBJ1-1, with D hard to call. The CDR3 runs 15 residues. The germline CDR1 and CDR2 sequences are ENHRY and SYGVKD. V lost 0 bases and J lost 3, with 11 bases in between. CDR3 nucleotides: TGTGCCATCAGTGAGTCGTTCGTTGGGGACACTGAAGCTTTCTTT. Its translation is CAISESFVGDTEAFF.

This clonotype was observed a handful of times. V gene TRBV4-1 combines with J gene TRBJ1-2; the D is unclear. V was cut by 4 bases and J by 0 bases, with 12 bases left in between. The CDR3 is 15 residues long. Germline CDR1 MGHRA, CDR2 YSYEKL. CDR3 protein: CASSPTTEANYGYTF. Here the CDR3 DNA reads TGCGCCAGCAGCCCGACTACGGAAGCTAACTATGGCTACACCTTC.

This clonotype turned up a few times. V usage is TRBV28 and J usage is TRBJ2-5; 9 positions agree with TRBD2. Germline V gene lookup returns CDR1 MDHEN and CDR2 SYDVKM. The CDR3 runs 12 residues. The CDR3 is CQAGGLQETQYF. The CDR3 region has the DNA TGTCAAGCGGGGGGCCTCCAAGAGACCCAGTACTTC. Complete variable domain (other parts from reference TRBV28 and TRBJ2-5): DVKVTQSSRYLVKRTGEKVFLECVQDMDHENMFWYRQDPGLGLRLIYFSYDVKMKEKGDIPEGYSVSREKKERFSLILESASTNQTSMYLCQAGGLQETQYFGPGTRLLVL.

As regards this clonotype: A single base separates this from a much larger clone, so it may be a read error. The V and J genes are TRBV28 and TRBJ2-3, with TRBD2 matching over 8 bases. The CDR3 spans 16 residues. CDR1 and CDR2 from the germline V gene are MDHEN and SYDVKM. The CDR3 region has the DNA TGTGCCAGCAGTCTCCAAGCGGGGGCCTTGACAGATGCGCAGTATTTT. It encodes CASSLQAGALTDAQYF. The whole variable domain, remainder taken from reference TRBV28 and TRBJ2-3, is DVKVTQSSRYLVKRTGEKVFLECVQDMDHENMFWYRQDPGLGLRLIYFSYDVKMKEKGDIPEGYSVSREKKERFSLILESASTNQTSMYLCASSLQAGALTDAQYFGPGTRLTVL.

Turning to this clonotype: Being one base from a much bigger clone, this may be a read error. This chain connects TRBV10-3 to TRBJ2-7; TRBD2 agrees at 9 bases. This CDR3 comprises 15 residues. V was clipped by 4 bases and J by 3 bases; unmatched bases: 7. In germline, CDR1 is ENHRY, CDR2 SYGVKD. CDR3 in amino acids: CAISAGRAGGYEQYF. The CDR3 DNA reads as TGTGCCATCAGTGCCGGACGAGCGGGGGGCTACGAGCAGTACTTC.

The sample holds many counts of this clonotype. The rearrangement uses TRBV7-2 and TRBJ2-1, with TRBD2 identical over 11 bases. The CDR3 is made up of 17 amino acids. With V trimmed by 0 bases and J by 2 bases, 3 bases remained unmatched. Germline V CDR1 and CDR2: SGHTA, FQGNSA. The CDR3 here is CASSLAHSGGAYNEQFF. The CDR3 DNA reads TGTGCCAGCAGCTTAGCGCATAGCGGGGGGGCCTACAATGAGCAGTTCTTC.

The chain is built from TRBV5-5 and TRBJ1-5; the D gene is possibly TRBD1 (5 bases). Trimming shortened V by 2 bases and J by 0 bases, and 12 bases separated the two germline ends. Germline V gene sequence: CDR1 SGHKS, CDR2 YYEKEE (reference sequence). The CDR3 spans 16 residues. In DNA form, the CDR3 reads TGTGCCAGCAGCTTTGGGGCACCTTATAGCAATCAGCCCCAGCATTTT. Its translation: CASSFGAPYSNQPQHF.

The genes are TRBV20-1 and TRBJ1-4; D unresolved. From germline, CDR1 is DFQATT and CDR2 SNEGSKA (reference sequence). The CDR3 spans 14 residues. V was cut by 1 base and J by 8 bases, with 14 bases left in between. The CDR3 DNA follows: TGCAGTGCTAGAGTTCGGCTTTTGGGGGAAAAACTGTTTTTT. It translates to CSARVRLLGEKLFF.

This clonotype was detected many times. The chain employs TRBV7-2 and TRBJ2-1; 14 positions agree with TRBD2. The CDR3 is 18 residues long. The J segment lost 0 bases and the V segment lost 5 bases, leaving 6 bases of the junction unmatched. The germline V gene has CDR1 SGHTA and CDR2 FQGNSA. The CDR3 DNA sequence: TGTGCCAGCAGCCGTCGGACTAGCGGGGGGCTCTCCTACAATGAGCAGTTCTTC. Translation gives CASSRRTSGGLSYNEQFF.

The V and J genes are TRBV5-4 and TRBJ2-5, with D possibly matching TRBD2 (5 bases). Looked up from germline, CDR1 is SGHNT and CDR2 is YYREEE (reference sequence). This CDR3 has 12 residues. V was pared by 4 bases and J by 11 bases, with 15 bases between. In DNA, the CDR3 is TGTGCCAGCAGCATATGGAGGCATGAGCAGTACTTC. Protein: CASSIWRHEQYF.